This entry features one T cell receptor beta chain sequence. Its antigen is unknown. The source of the sample is a study of OX40 agonist ivuxolimab in advanced cancers. At the level of the study: Those enrolled were roughly 85% male, with a mean age of 60 years and ages from roughly 20 to 85.

This CDR3 spans 17 amino acids. Germline V gene lookup returns CDR1 SGHNT and CDR2 YYREEE (reference sequence). The ends lost 5 bases at V and 3 bases at J; junction bases unmatched: 15. Sequenced by immunoSEQ multiplex PCR; TCRdb stores in-frame clones only, minus some. The table lists 60,000 or so clones, over 75% of them singletons, with 5.2% in the top ten. Whole-study results and caveats: CD8+ T cells averaged more expanded clones than CD4+. It was not determined which antigens were specifically recognized by the peripheral T cells that had undergone clonal expansion. Clones of CD4+ and CD8+ blood T cells grew by week 6 at doses of 0.1 to 3.0 mg/kg.

The source of this sequence is an adult with an advanced solid tumor such as melanoma, head and neck, liver or kidney cancer. The starting material was CD4+ or CD8+ T cells sorted from blood, obtained in a trial of the OX40 agonist ivuxolimab. The V gene is TRBV5-4, the J gene TRBJ2-7; TRBD1 matches 9 bases. DNA for the CDR3: TGTGCCAGCAGTTCTTTAGGGGTAGGGGACAGGGACTACGAGCAGTACTTC. Its protein is CASSSLGVGDRDYEQYF.